The source of this T cell receptor beta chain is a study of blood T cell repertoires in COVID-19. Study overall: Sample material is recorded as cDNA or gDNA derived from T cells, B-cell-depleted T cells, or PBMCs.

Donors were grouped by their self-reported clinical history. Two negative PCRs, clearance, or symptom resolution characterized the recovered Cohort 3 donors. The germline V gene encodes CDR1 LGHNA and CDR2 YNFKEQ. This CDR3 comprises 16 residues. Trimming shortened V by 0 bases and J by 2 bases, and 11 bases separated the two germline ends. As originally analysed: Estimates of nucleated cell counts were drawn from the amplification of reference gene primers. The repertoire was sequenced with immunoSEQ multiplex PCR; TCRdb's copy has only in-frame clones and lacks some. V and J calls plus clone size are reproduced from that table; the DNA served to infer D and trimming. In the table there are 210,000 or so clones, 70% to 90% of which are singletons.

The sequence derives from a man aged 25-45 years who had recovered from COVID-19. This rearrangement joins TRBV4-2 to TRBJ2-1, with D unresolved. Sequencing was done on a sample of PBMCs or T cells enriched from blood (not recorded which). The CDR3 DNA reads TGTGCCAGCAGCCAAGATTGGTTAGCAACCTACAATGAGCAGTTCTTC. Amino acids: CASSQDWLATYNEQFF.